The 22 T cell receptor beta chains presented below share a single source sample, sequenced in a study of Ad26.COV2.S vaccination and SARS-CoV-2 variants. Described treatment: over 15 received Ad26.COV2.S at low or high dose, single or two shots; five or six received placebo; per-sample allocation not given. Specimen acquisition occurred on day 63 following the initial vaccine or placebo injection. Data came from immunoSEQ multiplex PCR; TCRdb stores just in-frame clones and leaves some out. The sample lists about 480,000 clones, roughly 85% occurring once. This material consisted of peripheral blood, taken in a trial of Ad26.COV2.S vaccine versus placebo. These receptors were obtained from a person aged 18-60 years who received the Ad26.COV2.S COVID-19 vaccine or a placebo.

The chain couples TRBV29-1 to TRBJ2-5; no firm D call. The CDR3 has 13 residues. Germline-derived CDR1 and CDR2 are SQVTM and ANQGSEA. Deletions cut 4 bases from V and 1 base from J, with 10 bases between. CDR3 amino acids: CSVAWTPQETQYF. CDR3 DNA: TGCAGCGTTGCTTGGACCCCCCAAGAGACCCAGTACTTC.

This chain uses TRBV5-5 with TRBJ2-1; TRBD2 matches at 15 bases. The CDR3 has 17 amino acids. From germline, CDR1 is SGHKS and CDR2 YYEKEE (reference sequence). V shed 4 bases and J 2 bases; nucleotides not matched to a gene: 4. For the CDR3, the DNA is TGTGCCAGCAGCGGGACTAGCGGGAGGCGGGCCTACAATGAGCAGTTCTTC. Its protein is CASSGTSGRRAYNEQFF.

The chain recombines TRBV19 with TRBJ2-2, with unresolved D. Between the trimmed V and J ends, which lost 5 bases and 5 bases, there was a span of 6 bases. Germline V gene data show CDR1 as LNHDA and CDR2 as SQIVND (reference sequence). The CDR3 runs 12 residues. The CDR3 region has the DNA TGTGCCAGTAGTCCCTCAACCGGGGAGCTGTTTTTT. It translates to CASSPSTGELFF.

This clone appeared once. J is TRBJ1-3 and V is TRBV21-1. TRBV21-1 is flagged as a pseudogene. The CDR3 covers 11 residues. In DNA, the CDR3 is TGTGCCAGCCCGGTCGGAAACACCATATATTTT. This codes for CASPVGNTIYF.

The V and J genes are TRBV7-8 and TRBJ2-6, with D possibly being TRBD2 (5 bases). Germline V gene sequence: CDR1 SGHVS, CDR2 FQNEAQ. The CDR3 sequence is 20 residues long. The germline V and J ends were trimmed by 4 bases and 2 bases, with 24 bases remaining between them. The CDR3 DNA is TGTGCCAGCAGCTCGCCAAATGATCCCGGGGTGGATCCTGGGGCCAACGTCCTGACTTTC. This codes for CASSSPNDPGVDPGANVLTF.

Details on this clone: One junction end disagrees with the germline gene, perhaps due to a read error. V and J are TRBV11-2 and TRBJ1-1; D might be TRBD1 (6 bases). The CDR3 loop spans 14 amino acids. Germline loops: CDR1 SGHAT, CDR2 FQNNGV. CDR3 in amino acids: CVSSPAGVTTEAFF. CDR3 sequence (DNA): TGTGTCAGCAGCCCCGCAGGGGTGACCACTGAAGCTTTCTTT.

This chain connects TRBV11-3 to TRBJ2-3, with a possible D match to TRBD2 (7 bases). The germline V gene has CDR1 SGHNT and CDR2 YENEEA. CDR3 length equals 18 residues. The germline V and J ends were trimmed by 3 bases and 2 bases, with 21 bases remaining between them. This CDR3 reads CASSLGAGSGLFTDTQYF. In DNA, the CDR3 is TGTGCCAGCAGCTTGGGGGCAGGTAGCGGGCTTTTCACAGATACGCAGTATTTT.

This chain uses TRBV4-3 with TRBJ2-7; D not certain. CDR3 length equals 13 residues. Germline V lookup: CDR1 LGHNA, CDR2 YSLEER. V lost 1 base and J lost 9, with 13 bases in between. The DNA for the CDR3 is TGCGCCAGCAGCCAAGCCCTAGGGCCTAGGCAGTACTTC. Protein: CASSQALGPRQYF.

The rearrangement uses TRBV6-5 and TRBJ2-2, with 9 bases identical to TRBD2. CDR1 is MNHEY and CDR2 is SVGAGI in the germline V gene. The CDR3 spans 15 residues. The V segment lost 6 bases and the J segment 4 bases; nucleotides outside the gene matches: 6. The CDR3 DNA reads TGTGCCAGCAGCCGTGGAGCGGGAGGCACCGGGGAGCTGTTTTTT. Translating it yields CASSRGAGGTGELFF.

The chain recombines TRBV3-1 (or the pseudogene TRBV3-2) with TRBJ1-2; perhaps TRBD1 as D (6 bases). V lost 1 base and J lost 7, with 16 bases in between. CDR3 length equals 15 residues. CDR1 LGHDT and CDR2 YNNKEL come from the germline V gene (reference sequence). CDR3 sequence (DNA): TGTGCCAGCAGCCAAGTCGGGGGGGCTTCGGGTGGCTACACCTTC. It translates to CASSQVGGASGGYTF.

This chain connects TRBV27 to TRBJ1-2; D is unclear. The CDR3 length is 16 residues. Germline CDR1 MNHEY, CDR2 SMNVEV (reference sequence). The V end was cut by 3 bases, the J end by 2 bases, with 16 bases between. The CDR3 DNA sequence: TGTGCCAGCAGTTTTAATGTTCTCGGGCCCAACTATGGCTACACCTTC. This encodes CASSFNVLGPNYGYTF.

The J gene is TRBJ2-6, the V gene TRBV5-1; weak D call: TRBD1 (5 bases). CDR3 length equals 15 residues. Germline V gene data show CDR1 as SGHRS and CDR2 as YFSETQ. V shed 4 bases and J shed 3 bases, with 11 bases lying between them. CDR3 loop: CASSPSGFGANVLTF. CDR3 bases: TGCGCCAGCAGCCCTTCAGGGTTTGGGGCCAACGTCCTGACTTTC.

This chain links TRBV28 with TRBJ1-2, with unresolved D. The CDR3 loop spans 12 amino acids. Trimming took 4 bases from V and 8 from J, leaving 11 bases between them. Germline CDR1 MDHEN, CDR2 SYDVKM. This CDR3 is CASSSVSGGYTF. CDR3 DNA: TGTGCCAGCAGTTCGGTGTCCGGCGGCTACACCTTC.

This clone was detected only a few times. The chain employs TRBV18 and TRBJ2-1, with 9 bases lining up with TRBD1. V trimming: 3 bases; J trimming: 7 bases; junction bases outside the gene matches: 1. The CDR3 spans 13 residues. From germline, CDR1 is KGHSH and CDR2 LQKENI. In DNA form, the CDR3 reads TGTGCCAGCTCACCCGGGACAGGGAATGAGCAGTTCTTC. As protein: CASSPGTGNEQFF.

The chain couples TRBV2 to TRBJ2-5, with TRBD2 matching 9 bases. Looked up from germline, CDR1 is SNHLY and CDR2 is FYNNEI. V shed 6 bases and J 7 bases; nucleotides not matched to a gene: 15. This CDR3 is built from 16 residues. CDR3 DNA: TGTGCCAGCAGCCCTACCAGGTTAGCGGGAGCAGGGACCCAGTACTTC. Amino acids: CASSPTRLAGAGTQYF.

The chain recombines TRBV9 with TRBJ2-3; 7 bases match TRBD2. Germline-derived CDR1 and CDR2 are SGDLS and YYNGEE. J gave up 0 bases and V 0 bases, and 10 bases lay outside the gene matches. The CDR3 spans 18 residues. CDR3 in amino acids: CASSVASSGYSSTDTQYF. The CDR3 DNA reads TGTGCCAGCAGCGTAGCGTCTAGCGGATATTCTAGCACAGATACGCAGTATTTT.

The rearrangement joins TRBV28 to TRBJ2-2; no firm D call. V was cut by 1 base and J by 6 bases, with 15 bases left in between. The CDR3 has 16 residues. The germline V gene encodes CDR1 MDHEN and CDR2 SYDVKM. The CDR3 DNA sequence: TGTGCCAGCAGTTTATATTCAGACCTATTGGCCGGGGAGCTGTTTTTT. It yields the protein CASSLYSDLLAGELFF.

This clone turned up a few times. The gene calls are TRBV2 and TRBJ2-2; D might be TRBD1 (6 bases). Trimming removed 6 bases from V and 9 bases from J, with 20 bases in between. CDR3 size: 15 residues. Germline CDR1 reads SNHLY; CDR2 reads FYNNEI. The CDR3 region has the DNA TGTGCCAGCAGAGAGACCGGGACACGGACTTGGGAGCTGTTTTTT. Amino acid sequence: CASRETGTRTWELFF.

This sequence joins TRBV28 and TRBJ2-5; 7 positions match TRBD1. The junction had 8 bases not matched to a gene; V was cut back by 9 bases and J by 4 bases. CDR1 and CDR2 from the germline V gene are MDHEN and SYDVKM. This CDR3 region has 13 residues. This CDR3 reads CARDRVGPETQYF. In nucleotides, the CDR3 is TGTGCCAGAGACAGGGTAGGGCCAGAGACCCAGTACTTC.

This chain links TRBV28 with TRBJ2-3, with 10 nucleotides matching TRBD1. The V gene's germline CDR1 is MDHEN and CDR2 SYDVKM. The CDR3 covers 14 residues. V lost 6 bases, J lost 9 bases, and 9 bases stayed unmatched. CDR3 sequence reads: CASRGQGSKGTQYF. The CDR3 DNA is TGTGCCAGCAGGGGACAGGGGAGTAAGGGGACGCAGTATTTT. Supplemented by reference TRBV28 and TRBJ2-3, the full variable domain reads DVKVTQSSRYLVKRTGEKVFLECVQDMDHENMFWYRQDPGLGLRLIYFSYDVKMKEKGDIPEGYSVSREKKERFSLILESASTNQTSMYLCASRGQGSKGTQYFGPGTRLTVL.

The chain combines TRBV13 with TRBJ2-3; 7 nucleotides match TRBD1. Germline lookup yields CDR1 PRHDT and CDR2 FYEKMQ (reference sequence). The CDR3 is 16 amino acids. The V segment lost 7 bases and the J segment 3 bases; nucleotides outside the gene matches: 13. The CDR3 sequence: CASTQWAGGWTDTQYF. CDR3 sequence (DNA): TGTGCCAGCACCCAGTGGGCAGGGGGTTGGACAGATACGCAGTATTTT.

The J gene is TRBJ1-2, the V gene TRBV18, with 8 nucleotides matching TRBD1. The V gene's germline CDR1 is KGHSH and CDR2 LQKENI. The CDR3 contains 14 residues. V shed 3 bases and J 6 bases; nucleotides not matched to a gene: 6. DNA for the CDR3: TGTGCCAGCTCACCGGACAGGGTAACACATGGCTACACCTTC. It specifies CASSPDRVTHGYTF.